This T cell receptor beta chain was captured by sequencing in a study of blood T cell repertoires in COVID-19. Germline V gene sequence: CDR1 LGHDT, CDR2 YNNKEL (reference sequence). The CDR3 length is 15 residues. The V gene end was trimmed by 1 base and the J gene end by 4 bases; junction bases not matched to a gene: 4. Clones were sequenced by immunoSEQ multiplex PCR, and TCRdb holds only the in-frame ones, with some missing. The table shows some 310,000 clones, with roughly 87% occurring only once. Input material: peripheral blood. The receptor comes from a man in his forties or fifties with active or convalescent COVID-19. The chain combines TRBV3-1 (or the pseudogene TRBV3-2) with TRBJ1-5; 7 nucleotides agree with TRBD1. CDR3 sequence reads: CASSQGGQLNQPQHF. The CDR3 DNA is TGTGCCAGCAGCCAAGGGGGACAGCTAAATCAGCCCCAGCATTTT.